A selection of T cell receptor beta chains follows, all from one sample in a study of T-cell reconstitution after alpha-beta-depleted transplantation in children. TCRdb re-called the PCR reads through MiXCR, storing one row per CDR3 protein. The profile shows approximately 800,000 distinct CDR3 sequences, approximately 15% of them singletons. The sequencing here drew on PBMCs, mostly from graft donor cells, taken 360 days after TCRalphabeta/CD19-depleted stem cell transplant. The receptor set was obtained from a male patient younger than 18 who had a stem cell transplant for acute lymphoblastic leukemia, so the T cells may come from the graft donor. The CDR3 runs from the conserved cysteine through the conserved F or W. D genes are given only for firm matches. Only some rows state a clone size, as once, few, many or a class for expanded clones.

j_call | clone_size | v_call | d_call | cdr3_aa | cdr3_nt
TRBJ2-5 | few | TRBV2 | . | CASSRHGEETQYF | TGTGCCAGCAGTCGACACGGGGAGGAGACCCAGTACTTC
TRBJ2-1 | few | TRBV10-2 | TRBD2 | CASRRAGGYRSYNEQFF | TGCGCCAGCAGGCGGGCGGGGGGGTATCGGTCCTACAATGAGCAGTTCTTC
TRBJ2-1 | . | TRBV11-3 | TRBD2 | CASSLDVTSFNEQFF | TGTGCCAGCAGCTTAGACGTGACTAGCTTCAATGAGCAGTTCTTC
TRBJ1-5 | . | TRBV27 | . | CASCLARWYRADSNQPQHF | TGTGCCAGCTGTTTAGCTAGGTGGTACAGGGCGGATAGCAATCAGCCCCAGCATTTT
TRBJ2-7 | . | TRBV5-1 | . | CASSLERQGTSYEQYF | TGCGCCAGCAGCTTGGAACGACAGGGGACTAGCTACGAGCAGTACTTC
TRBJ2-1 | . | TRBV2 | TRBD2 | CASSEGLRLAGSYNEQFF | TGTGCCAGCAGTGAAGGACTCAGACTAGCGGGGTCCTACAATGAGCAGTTCTTC
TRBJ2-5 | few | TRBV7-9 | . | CASSLAQTGETQYF | TGTGCCAGCAGCTTAGCGCAAACAGGGGAGACCCAGTACTTC
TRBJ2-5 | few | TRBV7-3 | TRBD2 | CASSLSSVLHGRETQYF | TGTGCCAGCAGTTTATCTAGCGTTCTCCACGGGAGGGAGACCCAGTACTTC
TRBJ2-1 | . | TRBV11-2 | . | CASSFFPPANNNEQFF | TGTGCCAGCAGCTTCTTCCCACCGGCCAATAACAATGAGCAGTTCTTC
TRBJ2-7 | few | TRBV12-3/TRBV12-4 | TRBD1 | CASRRGQGPSYEQYF | TGTGCCAGCAGAAGGGGACAGGGTCCGTCCTACGAGCAGTACTTC
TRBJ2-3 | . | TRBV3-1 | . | CASSSRLKAIVGTDTQYF | TGTGCCAGCAGTTCCAGACTAAAAGCGATTGTTGGAACAGATACGCAGTATTTT
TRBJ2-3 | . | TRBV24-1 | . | CATSHPVLDTQYF | TGTGCCACCAGTCATCCAGTTTTAGATACGCAGTATTTT
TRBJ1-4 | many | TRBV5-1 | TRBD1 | CASSPRQGEGEKLFF | TGCGCCAGCAGCCCTCGACAGGGAGAGGGTGAAAAACTGTTTTTT
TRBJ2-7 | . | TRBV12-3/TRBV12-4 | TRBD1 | CASSLVQGGESYEQYF | TGTGCCAGCAGTTTAGTACAGGGGGGAGAGTCCTACGAGCAGTACTTC
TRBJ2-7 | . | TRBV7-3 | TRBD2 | CASSGSGGGSEQYF | TGTGCCAGCAGTGGATCGGGGGGGGGGAGCGAGCAGTACTTC
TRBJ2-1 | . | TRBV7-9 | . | CASRHDWGRWQFF | TGTGCCAGCAGGCACGACTGGGGCAGGTGGCAGTTCTTC
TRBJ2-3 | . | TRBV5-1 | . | CASSFAFTDTQYF | TGCGCCAGCAGCTTCGCCTTCACAGATACGCAGTATTTT
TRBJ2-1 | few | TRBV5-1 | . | CASSSGGGIRVHEQFF | TGCGCCAGCAGCTCTGGGGGTGGGATACGTGTCCATGAGCAGTTCTTC
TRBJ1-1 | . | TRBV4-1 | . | CASSQVGALNTEAFF | TGCGCCAGCAGCCAGGTAGGGGCCCTGAACACTGAAGCTTTCTTT
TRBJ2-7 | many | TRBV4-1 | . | CASSLDLAGYEQYF | TGCGCCAGCAGCCTGGATTTAGCAGGGTACGAGCAGTACTTC
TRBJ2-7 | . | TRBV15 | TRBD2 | CATRASGSLSVQGQYF | TGTGCCACCAGGGCTAGCGGGAGTTTAAGCGTTCAGGGGCAGTACTTC
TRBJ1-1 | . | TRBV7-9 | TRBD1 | CASSPGQITEAFF | TGTGCCAGCAGCCCGGGACAGATCACTGAAGCTTTCTTT
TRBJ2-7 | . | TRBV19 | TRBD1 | CASQPGQGRNEQYF | TGTGCCAGTCAGCCCGGACAGGGGAGGAACGAGCAGTACTTC
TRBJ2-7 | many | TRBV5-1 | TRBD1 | CASSLPGTGENEQYF | TGCGCCAGCAGCTTGCCGGGGACAGGGGAGAACGAGCAGTACTTC
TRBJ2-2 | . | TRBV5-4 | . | CASSLAVVQAGMNTGELFF | TGTGCCAGCAGCTTGGCGGTAGTTCAAGCGGGCATGAACACCGGGGAGCTGTTTTTT
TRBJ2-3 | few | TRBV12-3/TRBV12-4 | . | CASSPSMDYPTEADTQYF | TGTGCCAGCAGCCCCTCGATGGACTACCCTACGGAGGCAGATACGCAGTATTTT
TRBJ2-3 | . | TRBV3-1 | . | CASGGAGDTQYF | TGTGCCAGCGGGGGCGCGGGAGATACGCAGTATTTT
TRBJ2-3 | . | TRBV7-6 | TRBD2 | CASSRSGSPADTQYF | TGTGCCAGCAGCCGTAGCGGGAGTCCCGCAGATACGCAGTATTTT
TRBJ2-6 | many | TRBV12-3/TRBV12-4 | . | CASSLTSGANVLTF | TGTGCCAGCAGTTTGACCTCTGGGGCCAACGTCCTGACTTTC
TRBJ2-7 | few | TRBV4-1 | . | CASSQEPPPGTGYEQYF | TGCGCCAGCAGCCAAGAGCCTCCCCCAGGAACGGGCTACGAGCAGTACTTC
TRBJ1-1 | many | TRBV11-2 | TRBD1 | CASSQRGTGGLEAFF | TGTGCCAGCAGCCAGAGGGGGACAGGGGGACTTGAAGCTTTCTTT
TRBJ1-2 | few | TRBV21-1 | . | CASSKALEGYGYTF | TGTGCCAGCAGCAAAGCTCTAGAAGGCTATGGCTACACCTTC
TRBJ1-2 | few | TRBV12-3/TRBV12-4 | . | CASSPGTVGGYTF | TGTGCCAGCAGTCCCGGGACGGTCGGGGGCTACACCTTC
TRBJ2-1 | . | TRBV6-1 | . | CASAAEQDPRDEQFF | TGTGCCAGCGCCGCTGAGCAAGATCCCAGGGATGAGCAGTTCTTC
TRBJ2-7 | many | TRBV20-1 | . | CSAGGGPGIVYF | TGCAGTGCTGGGGGGGGGCCGGGTATCGTCTACTTC
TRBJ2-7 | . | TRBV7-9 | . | CASSPPDRGSYEQYF | TGTGCCAGCAGCCCACCCGACAGAGGATCTTACGAGCAGTACTTC
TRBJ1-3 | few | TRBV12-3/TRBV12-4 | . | CASIQKGSGNTIYF | TGTGCCAGCATCCAAAAGGGATCTGGAAACACCATATATTTT
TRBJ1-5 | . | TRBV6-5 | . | CASSYGSRGNQPQHF | TGTGCCAGCAGTTACGGGTCCAGGGGCAATCAGCCCCAGCATTTT
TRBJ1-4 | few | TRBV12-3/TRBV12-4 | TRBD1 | CASTLGQSLGPNEKLFF | TGTGCCAGCACTCTGGGACAGTCTCTAGGCCCAAATGAAAAACTGTTTTTT
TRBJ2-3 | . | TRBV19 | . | CASSILATDTQYF | TGTGCCAGTAGTATACTAGCGACAGATACGCAGTATTTT
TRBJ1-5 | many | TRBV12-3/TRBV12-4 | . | CASSFGRDNQPQHF | TGTGCCAGCAGTTTTGGCAGGGACAATCAGCCCCAGCATTTT
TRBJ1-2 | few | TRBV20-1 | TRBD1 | CSATRVTGTDTNYGYTF | TGCAGTGCTACCCGGGTGACCGGGACAGACACCAACTATGGCTACACCTTC
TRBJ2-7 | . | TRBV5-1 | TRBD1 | CASSLFGQGAPYEQYF | TGCGCCAGCAGCTTGTTTGGACAGGGCGCCCCCTACGAGCAGTACTTC
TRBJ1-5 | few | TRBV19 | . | CASSRTDQPQHF | TGTGCCAGTAGCCGGACGGATCAGCCCCAGCATTTT
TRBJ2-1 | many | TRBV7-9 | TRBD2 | CASSLTHQREDYNEQFF | TGTGCCAGCAGCTTAACCCATCAGCGGGAGGATTACAATGAGCAGTTCTTC
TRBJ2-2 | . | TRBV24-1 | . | CATSARQLENTGELFF | TGTGCCACCAGTGCAAGACAGCTCGAGAACACCGGGGAGCTGTTTTTT
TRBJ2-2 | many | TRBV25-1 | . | CASSVKPGELFF | TGTGCCAGCAGTGTGAAGCCCGGGGAGCTGTTTTTT